The entry below gives a single T cell receptor beta chain sequence along with its context. No antigen is known for it. This sample is drawn from a study of shared clonotypes between healthy human individuals. CCR7-negative CD45RA+ TemRA cells were combined with CD45RO+ cells to form CD8 memory. Generated by immunoSEQ multiplex PCR, the TCRdb table keeps only in-frame clones and is missing some. This sample yields a few hundred thousand clones, of which approximately 97% are seen a single time; approximately 0.32% belongs to the top ten. In germline, CDR1 is SGHNT, CDR2 YENEEA. CDR3 length: 15 residues. J was trimmed by 5 bases and V by 5 bases; bases with no gene match: 11. Study-level findings and limits: An expected dependence of interdonor clonotype sharing on sequencing depth was noted. Naive subsets generally exceeded memory subsets in estimated richness. Naive CD4 clonotypes overlapped across several donors at roughly 5.1%.

The sample was memory CD8+ T cells sorted from blood. Subset of the sample: CD45RO+ cells pooled with CCR7-negative TemRA cells. The gene calls are TRBV11-3 and TRBJ2-7; 8 bases align to TRBD2. The sequence came from a man aged 30 to 39 in good health. CDR3 nucleotides: TGTGCCAGCAGCAAAAGCGGGAGTGATGTCCACGAGCAGTACTTC. This gives the protein CASSKSGSDVHEQYF.